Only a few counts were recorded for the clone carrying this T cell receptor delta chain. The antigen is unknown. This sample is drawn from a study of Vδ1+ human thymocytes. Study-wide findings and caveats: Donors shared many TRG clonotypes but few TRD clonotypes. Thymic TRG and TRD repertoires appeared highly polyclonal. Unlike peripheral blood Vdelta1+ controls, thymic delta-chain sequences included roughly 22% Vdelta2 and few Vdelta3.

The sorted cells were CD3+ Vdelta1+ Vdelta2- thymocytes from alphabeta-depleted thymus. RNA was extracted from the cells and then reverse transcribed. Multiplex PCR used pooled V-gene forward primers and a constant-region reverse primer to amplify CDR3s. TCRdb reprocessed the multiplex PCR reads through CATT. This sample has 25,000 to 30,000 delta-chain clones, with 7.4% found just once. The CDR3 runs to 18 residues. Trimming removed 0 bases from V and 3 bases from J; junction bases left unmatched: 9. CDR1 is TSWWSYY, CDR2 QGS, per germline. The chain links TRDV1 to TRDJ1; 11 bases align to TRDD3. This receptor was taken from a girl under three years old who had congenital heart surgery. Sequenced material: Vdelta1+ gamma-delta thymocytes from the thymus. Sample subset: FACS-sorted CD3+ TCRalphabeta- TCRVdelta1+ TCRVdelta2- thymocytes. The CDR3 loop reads CALGELDRLGDSADKLIF. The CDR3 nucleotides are TGTGCTCTTGGGGAACTAGATCGACTGGGGGATAGCGCCGATAAACTCATCTTT.